This T cell receptor (beta chain) was identified in a study of blood T cell repertoires in COVID-19. Study as a whole: PBMCs, B-cell-depleted T cells, or T cells provided the cDNA or gDNA that made up the material.

CDR1 and CDR2 from the germline V gene are LGHNA and YNFKEQ. J was trimmed by 3 bases and V by 9 bases; bases with no gene match: 13. The CDR3 loop spans 15 amino acids. Original methodology: Reference gene primer amplification in the assay estimated nucleated cell counts. The assay was immunoSEQ multiplex PCR, and TCRdb's table has in-frame clones only and misses some. The V and J calls and clone size are taken from that table; D and trimming were inferred from the DNA. The sample carries 200,000 or so clones, roughly 90% recorded once. Sequenced: peripheral blood. V and J are TRBV4-2 and TRBJ1-2; 7 nucleotides align to TRBD1. The clonotype comes from a woman in her sixties with acute or convalescent COVID-19. The CDR3 bases are TGTGCCAGTACACTTACAGGGGTTAGCGACTATGGCTACACCTTC. This encodes CASTLTGVSDYGYTF.